The 25 T cell receptor beta chains given below trace back to one sample, sequenced in a study of cytomegalovirus exposure and HLA in healthy donors. Amplification used 60 Vbeta primers and 13 Jbeta primers. Sequenced by immunoSEQ multiplex PCR; TCRdb stores in-frame clones only, minus some. The sample holds about 160,000 clones, roughly 80% seen once. The sequenced material came from PBMCs. Receptors originate from a man between 18 and 35 years old in good health and CMV-seropositive.

This chain uses TRBV4-1 with TRBJ2-7; 8 nucleotides align to TRBD2. V lost 3 bases, J lost 1 base, and 2 bases stayed unmatched. The CDR3 is 14 residues long. In germline, CDR1 is MGHRA, CDR2 YSYEKL. CDR3 coding DNA: TGCGCCAGCAGCCACGGGAGGGTTTCCTACGAGCAGTACTTC. This sequence encodes CASSHGRVSYEQYF.

J is TRBJ1-5 and V is TRBV11-3, with 10 bases that match TRBD1. This CDR3 has 19 amino acids. V lost 5 bases and J lost 6; bases outside the gene matches: 19. Germline V CDR1 and CDR2: SGHNT, YENEEA. CDR3 coding DNA: TGTGCCAGCAGCAGACAGGGGGCGATAGTCCTCGTCGTGGTTCAGCCCCAGCATTTT. This codes for CASSRQGAIVLVVVQPQHF.

This sequence joins TRBV13 and TRBJ2-1; TRBD2 matches at 8 bases. Trimming at V came to 4 bases and at J to 2 bases, leaving 4 bases not matched to a gene. CDR3 length: 15 residues. The germline V gene has CDR1 PRHDT and CDR2 FYEKMQ (reference sequence). The CDR3 DNA sequence: TGTGCCAGCAGCTCGGGGGGGCGCGCCTACAATGAGCAGTTCTTC. Its translation is CASSSGGRAYNEQFF.

The chain uses TRBV6-6 and TRBJ2-3; D is possibly TRBD2 (6 bases). The CDR3 has 13 residues. Germline CDR1 and CDR2: MNHNY and SVGAGI (reference sequence). V shed 4 bases and J shed 8 bases, with 13 bases lying between them. CDR3 sequence reads: CASSFGQEGTQYF. The CDR3 bases are TGTGCCAGCAGTTTCGGGCAGGAGGGTACGCAGTATTTT.

The genes are TRBV2 and TRBJ2-7; TRBD2 matches at 12 bases. Germline V gives CDR1 SNHLY, CDR2 FYNNEI. Trimming at V came to 3 bases and at J to 12 bases, leaving 9 bases not matched to a gene. This CDR3 contains 14 residues. The CDR3 region has the DNA TGTGCCAGCAGTGACGGCCTAGCGGGAGGGCCTCGGTACTTC. This codes for CASSDGLAGGPRYF.

J is TRBJ2-6 and V is TRBV6-5; 7 bases fit TRBD2. V shed 8 bases and J 4 bases; nucleotides not matched to a gene: 5. Germline V gene lookup returns CDR1 MNHEY and CDR2 SVGAGI. CDR3 size: 14 residues. The CDR3 bases are TGTGCCAGCTGGGGGGGTTCCGGGGCCAACGTCCTGACTTTC. This sequence encodes CASWGGSGANVLTF.

The chain joins TRBV4-2 to TRBJ2-1; TRBD1 is a possible D gene (5 bases). V was cut by 0 bases and J by 3 bases, with 9 bases left in between. The CDR3 runs to 15 residues. Germline V CDR1 and CDR2: LGHNA, YNFKEQ. CDR3 coding DNA: TGTGCCAGCAGCCAAGAAAGTACAGGCTACAATGAGCAGTTCTTC. Its translation: CASSQESTGYNEQFF.

This rearrangement joins TRBV7-2 to TRBJ2-7, with a tentative D call TRBD1 (5 bases). The CDR3 has 15 residues. CDR1 and CDR2 (germline): SGHTA, FQGNSA. Trimming removed 6 bases from V and 2 bases from J, with 17 bases in between. The CDR3 nucleotides read TGTGCCAGCAGTCCCCAGGGTGGGATGACCTACGAGCAGTACTTC. It encodes CASSPQGGMTYEQYF.

The chain employs TRBV13 and TRBJ2-5; 14 bases fit TRBD2. CDR1 is PRHDT, CDR2 FYEKMQ, per germline (reference sequence). V shed 5 bases, J shed 5 bases, and the junction held 10 bases outside the gene matches. The CDR3 runs 17 residues. The CDR3 sequence is CASSPRLAGGLGETQYF. CDR3 coding DNA: TGTGCCAGCAGCCCTCGACTAGCGGGGGGGCTGGGGGAGACCCAGTACTTC.

The chain is built from TRBV29-1 and TRBJ1-2; 10 nucleotides line up with TRBD1. Germline V gene sequence: CDR1 SQVTM, CDR2 ANQGSEA. V lost 5 bases to trimming and J lost 8 bases; unmatched junction nucleotides: 8. This CDR3 has 13 amino acids. DNA of the CDR3: TGCAGCGTTCCGGGGACAGGGGCGATAGGCTACACCTTC. Amino acids: CSVPGTGAIGYTF.

This clone was seen only once. The CDR3 DNA follows: TGTTCCACTTACTACCCGTGGTTCGCTGAAGCTTTCTTT. Translation: CSTYYPWFAEAFF. The chain carries TRBV14 and TRBJ1-1, with D unresolved. The germline V gene encodes CDR1 SGHDN and CDR2 FVKESK. This CDR3 spans 13 amino acids.

The chain links TRBV27 to TRBJ2-3; D might be TRBD2 (6 bases). The length of the CDR3 is 11 residues. Trimming shortened V by 7 bases and J by 9 bases, and 11 bases separated the two germline ends. Germline V gives CDR1 MNHEY, CDR2 SMNVEV (reference sequence). The DNA for the CDR3 is TGTGCCAGCAACACCGGGAGCACGCAGTATTTT. It translates to CASNTGSTQYF.

The rearrangement uses TRBV7-9 and TRBJ1-1, with D possibly TRBD1 on 5 matching bases. Trimming took off 5 bases at V and 1 base at J, with 17 bases between the two ends. Germline values: CDR1 SEHNR, CDR2 FQNEAQ (reference sequence). This CDR3 has 16 residues. The CDR3 spells CASSPRVAGPNTEAFF. The CDR3 DNA follows: TGTGCCAGCAGCCCCCGAGTGGCAGGGCCGAACACTGAAGCTTTCTTT.

This clone was counted a few times. CDR3 in DNA: TGTGCCAGCAGCTTAGGAGTTCAAGAGACCCAGTACTTC. Its protein is CASSLGVQETQYF. This chain connects TRBV11-2 to TRBJ2-5; D is undetermined. Germline CDR1 SGHAT, CDR2 FQNNGV. The V gene lost 1 base and the J gene lost 2 bases, with 5 bases spanning the gap. CDR3 size: 13 residues.

This clone was detected a few times. J is TRBJ1-4 and V is TRBV6-1; no reliable D call. CDR1 MNHNS and CDR2 SASEGT come from the germline V gene. The CDR3 extends over 14 amino acids. Between the trimmed V and J ends, which lost 5 bases and 8 bases, there was a span of 15 bases. The CDR3 loop reads CASSSADWEEKLFF. For the CDR3, the DNA is TGTGCCAGCAGTTCTGCCGACTGGGAGGAAAAACTGTTTTTT.

The chain uses TRBV19 and TRBJ1-1; 10 bases are a match to TRBD1. V lost 1 base, J lost 3 bases, and 2 bases stayed unmatched. There are 15 residues in the CDR3. Germline V gene data show CDR1 as LNHDA and CDR2 as SQIVND (reference sequence). The CDR3 DNA reads as TGTGCCAGTAGTATAGCCGGGACAGGGGACACTGAAGCTTTCTTT. Amino acid sequence: CASSIAGTGDTEAFF.

V is TRBV7-7 and J is TRBJ2-2; TRBD2 might be the D (6 bases). The CDR3 is made up of 16 amino acids. Per the germline V gene, CDR1 is SSHAT and CDR2 is FNYEAQ (reference sequence). Trimming shortened V by 4 bases and J by 5 bases, and 17 bases separated the two germline ends. The CDR3 here is CASSSYGSRGTGELFF. CDR3 coding DNA: TGTGCCAGCAGCTCCTATGGGTCACGGGGGACCGGGGAGCTGTTTTTT. Full variable domain (rest looked up from reference TRBV7-7 and TRBJ2-2): GAGVSQSPRYKVTKRGQDVTLRCDPISSHATLYWYQQALGQGPEFLTYFNYEAQPDKSGLPSDRFSAERPEGSISTLTIQRTEQRDSAMYRCASSSYGSRGTGELFFGEGSRLTVL.

The rearrangement links TRBV19 to TRBJ1-1, with D possibly matching TRBD1 (5 bases). In germline, CDR1 is LNHDA, CDR2 SQIVND (reference sequence). Between the trimmed V and J ends, which lost 4 bases and 1 base, there was a span of 16 bases. The CDR3 has 16 amino acids. CDR3 in DNA: TGTGCCAGTAGTAATGGCCCTCGAGGACAGAACACTGAAGCTTTCTTT. Its translation: CASSNGPRGQNTEAFF.

The V and J genes are TRBV27 and TRBJ1-4, with 12 bases fitting TRBD1. Germline V gene data show CDR1 as MNHEY and CDR2 as SMNVEV (reference sequence). The V gene end was trimmed by 7 bases and the J gene end by 7 bases; junction bases not matched to a gene: 7. The CDR3 runs 15 residues. The CDR3 region is CASNDGTGGSEKLFF. CDR3 coding DNA: TGTGCCAGCAACGACGGGACAGGGGGCTCTGAAAAACTGTTTTTT.

V and J are TRBV5-6 and TRBJ2-4, with TRBD1 matching over 7 bases. The trim removed 1 base at V and 0 bases at J, leaving 7 bases unmatched. The CDR3 length is 17 residues. Germline assignment: CDR1 SGHDT and CDR2 YYEEEE. The CDR3 DNA sequence: TGTGCCAGCAGCTTGTCTTGGTCAGGGGGAGCCAAAAACATTCAGTACTTC. Translating it yields CASSLSWSGGAKNIQYF.

V usage is TRBV30 and J usage is TRBJ2-7; 7 bases agree with TRBD2. This CDR3 has 15 residues. V shed 1 base, J shed 2 bases, and the junction held 8 bases outside the gene matches. Germline assignment: CDR1 GTSNPN and CDR2 SVGIG (reference sequence). The CDR3 protein is CAWSGGEGETYEQYF. In DNA, the CDR3 is TGTGCCTGGAGTGGGGGGGAGGGTGAAACCTACGAGCAGTACTTC.

J is TRBJ1-1 and V is TRBV9; the D gene is possibly TRBD1 (5 bases). CDR3 length: 15 residues. Trimming shortened V by 4 bases and J by 3 bases, and 16 bases separated the two germline ends. From germline, CDR1 is SGDLS and CDR2 YYNGEE. The CDR3, as DNA: TGTGCCAGCAGCTCCGCGGGACGTTCGGACACTGAAGCTTTCTTT. Protein product: CASSSAGRSDTEAFF.

The chain combines TRBV11-2 with TRBJ2-2, with a possible D match to TRBD2 (6 bases). CDR1 is SGHAT, CDR2 FQNNGV, per germline. The CDR3 sequence is 15 residues long. Trimming removed 5 bases from V and 5 bases from J, with 15 bases in between. The CDR3 sequence is CASSRAFAGTGELFF. The CDR3 nucleotides read TGTGCCAGCAGCAGGGCTTTCGCGGGAACCGGGGAGCTGTTTTTT.

This clone was counted a few times. V is TRBV9 and J is TRBJ1-6; a possible D gene is TRBD1 (6 bases). Deletions cut 4 bases from V and 3 bases from J, with 17 bases between. This CDR3 spans 17 amino acids. Per the germline V gene, CDR1 is SGDLS and CDR2 is YYNGEE. For the CDR3, the DNA is TGTGCCAGCAGCTCCCCCCCGGGGGGCAACTATAATTCACCCCTCCACTTT. Translating it yields CASSSPPGGNYNSPLHF.

The chain combines TRBV10-3 with TRBJ1-2; 10 bases agree with TRBD1. The CDR3 is 15 amino acids. Germline CDR1 and CDR2: ENHRY and SYGVKD. The V gene end was trimmed by 5 bases and the J gene end by 6 bases; junction bases not matched to a gene: 9. The CDR3 sequence: CAISLTGGNTNGYTF. For the CDR3, the DNA is TGTGCCATCAGTCTGACAGGGGGCAATACGAATGGCTACACCTTC.